The source of this TCR beta chain is a study of CD8 T cells in cerebrospinal fluid in Alzheimer's disease. This clonotype ranks as medium-sized (0.01 to 0.1%) in terms of frequency. CSF cells were profiled by 10X single-cell V(D)J and 5' expression. Using the 10x single-cell sequencing reads, TCRdb records one entry per CDR3 protein without DNA. The clone table shows roughly 1,000 distinct CDR3 sequences, with the ten largest holding over 9.5%. This sequence originates from a human donor with mild cognitive impairment. The sample was cerebrospinal fluid.

The CDR3 here is CASSVRVATNEKLFF. This chain connects TRBV19 to TRBJ1-4. Germline V gives CDR1 LNHDA, CDR2 SQIVND (reference sequence). The length of the CDR3 is 15 residues.